This entry lists 6 T cell receptor beta chains sequenced from one sample in a study of blood T cell repertoires in COVID-19. Profiled with immunoSEQ multiplex PCR; TCRdb holds only in-frame clones, not every one. Among around 110,000 clones, roughly 83% were seen once, and the ten largest hold 2% to 2.5%. Input material: peripheral blood. The receptors shown here come from a young man with acute or convalescent COVID-19.

This clone was observed a single time. The chain has TRBV5-5 and TRBJ2-7; 7 nucleotides agree with TRBD1. The CDR3 consists of 14 residues. Germline CDR1 is SGHKS and CDR2 is YYEKEE (reference sequence). V shed 1 base and J 3 bases; nucleotides not matched to a gene: 4. The CDR3 coding sequence is TGTGCCAGCAGCTTGACAGGGGATAACTACGAGCAGTACTTC. Translated, it gives CASSLTGDNYEQYF.

The J gene is TRBJ2-2, the V gene TRBV9, with TRBD2 matching over 11 bases. V trimming: 0 bases; J trimming: 5 bases; junction bases outside the gene matches: 6. The CDR3 is made up of 17 amino acids. The germline CDR1 and CDR2 sequences are SGDLS and YYNGEE. CDR3 protein: CASSVGGLADLTGELFF. In nucleotides, the CDR3 is TGTGCCAGCAGCGTAGGGGGACTAGCGGATCTTACCGGGGAGCTGTTTTTT.

This CDR3 reads CASSQALLAGSNEQFF. DNA of the CDR3: TGCGCCAGCAGCCAAGCCTTACTAGCGGGGAGCAATGAGCAGTTCTTC. The chain is built from TRBV4-3 and TRBJ2-1; 10 nucleotides line up with TRBD2. Losses at the gene ends were 1 base for V and 6 bases for J; bases not matched to a gene: 6. The CDR3 contains 16 residues. From germline, CDR1 is LGHNA and CDR2 YSLEER.

This chain uses TRBV6-2 or TRBV6-3 with TRBJ1-2, with D uncertain. Germline V gene lookup returns CDR1 MNHEY and CDR2 SVGEGT. The CDR3 has 12 amino acids. The germline V and J ends were trimmed by 4 bases and 2 bases, with 5 bases remaining between them. CDR3 DNA sequence: TGTGCCAGCAGTTTGGCCAACTATGGCTACACCTTC. Encoded protein: CASSLANYGYTF.

A note on this clone: Germline and junction disagree at one end, which may indicate a read error. CDR3 in DNA: TGTGCCAGCAGTTTAACTAGCCCCGCGAACACCGGGGAGCTGTTTTTT. Translating it yields CASSLTSPANTGELFF. The J gene is TRBJ2-2, the V gene TRBV7-3; TRBD2 is a possible D gene (6 bases). CDR3 length: 16 residues. Germline assignment: CDR1 SGHTA and CDR2 FQGTGA.

This chain connects TRBV6-5 to TRBJ2-1; 7 bases agree with TRBD1. The germline V gene has CDR1 MNHEY and CDR2 SVGAGI. V trimming: 2 bases; J trimming: 4 bases; junction bases outside the gene matches: 8. The CDR3 is 16 residues long. The CDR3 here is CASSYLGGLTYNEQFF. CDR3 sequence (DNA): TGTGCCAGCAGTTACCTAGGGGGCCTAACTTACAATGAGCAGTTCTTC.